This T cell receptor beta chain is from a study of blood T cell repertoires in COVID-19. Study-wide context: Samples came from the United States, Italy and Spain, spanning acute and convalescent COVID-19.

In the authors' workflow: Nucleated cell counts were estimated from reference gene primer amplification. This table comes from immunoSEQ multiplex PCR, and its TCRdb copy is limited to in-frame clones, with some not included. The V and J calls and clone size come from that table; D and trimming were worked out from the DNA. Here the sample spans 200,000 to 250,000 clones, around 83% being singletons. The germline V gene has CDR1 LNHDA and CDR2 SQIVND (reference sequence). The CDR3 loop spans 17 amino acids. V lost 8 bases and J lost 0; bases outside the gene matches: 10. This chain uses TRBV19 with TRBJ1-5; TRBD1 matches at 10 bases. Sequencing was performed on peripheral blood. This TCR was sampled from a man aged 50 or older with active or convalescent COVID-19. The DNA for the CDR3 is TGTGCCAGTCCCGAGGGGGGACAGGGGAATAGCAATCAGCCCCAGCATTTT. Translating gives CASPEGGQGNSNQPQHF. Filled out from reference TRBV19 and TRBJ1-5, the complete variable domain reads DGGITQSPKYLFRKEGQNVTLSCEQNLNHDAMYWYRQDPGQGLRLIYYSQIVNDFQKGDIAEGYSVSREKKESFPLTVTSAQKNPTAFYLCASPEGGQGNSNQPQHFGDGTRLSIL.